One and the same sample provided the 2 T cell receptor beta chains below, sequenced in a study of blood T cells in healthy people across ages. The authors ran a second PCR of roughly 6 to 11 cycles using a sample-barcoded 5' primer and a J-beta primer mix. Using its own MiXCR run on the 5' RACE reads, TCRdb lists one record per CDR3 protein. The data show fewer than 700,000 distinct CDR3 sequences, approximately 40% seen once. The specimen was blood. These TCRs come from a man older than 75 in good health.

Of note for this clonotype: This may be a read error, as it is one base from a much larger clone. This CDR3 reads CARSLTGDAYEQYF. The DNA of the CDR3 is TGCGCCCGCAGCTTGACGGGGGACGCGTACGAGCAGTACTTC. V and J are TRBV5-1 and TRBJ2-7, with TRBD2 as a possible D gene (6 bases). The CDR3 is made up of 14 amino acids. Germline CDR1 and CDR2: SGHRS and YFSETQ. The whole variable domain, remainder taken from reference TRBV5-1 and TRBJ2-7, is KAGVTQTPRYLIKTRGQQVTLSCSPISGHRSVSWYQQTPGQGLQFLFEYFSETQRNKGNFPGRFSGRQFSNSRSEMNVSTLELGDSALYLCARSLTGDAYEQYFGPGTRLTVT.

This clonotype was found a few times. The chain has TRBV6-5 and TRBJ2-3; 8 nucleotides line up with TRBD1. Per germline, CDR1 MNHEY and CDR2 SVGAGI. The CDR3 sequence is 15 residues long. After removal of 2 bases from V and 9 bases from J, the junction contained 10 bases not matched to a gene. The CDR3 DNA reads as TGTGCCAGCAGTTACCGTGACAGGGGCCCAGGCACGCAGTATTTT. Translation: CASSYRDRGPGTQYF.